This record covers a single TCR beta chain. Its antigen is currently unknown. Clones were sequenced by immunoSEQ multiplex PCR, and TCRdb holds only the in-frame ones, with some missing. This sample has about 43,000 clones, with roughly 70% found just once. The trim removed 4 bases at V and 7 bases at J, leaving 4 bases unmatched. The CDR3 contains 14 residues. CDR1 and CDR2 from the germline V gene are SGHDT and YYEEEE. The sample comes from a study of PD-1 blockade in classical Hodgkin lymphoma. Study findings and constraints: Baseline diversity resembling that of newly diagnosed patients was seen in complete responders. CD4+ TCR diversity rose significantly by C4D1, and CD8+ TCR diversity did not.

Each of the patients experienced relapse following autologous stem cell transplantation, and their brentuximab vedotin exposure differed. V and J are TRBV5-6 and TRBJ2-1, with 11 bases matching TRBD2. Sample: peripheral blood mononuclear cells (PBMCs), taken before the second cycle of nivolumab. This TCR was recovered from a human donor with classical Hodgkin lymphoma. The CDR3 region has the DNA TGTGCCAGCAGCATCTGGACTAGCGGGAATGAGCAGTTCTTC. This sequence encodes CASSIWTSGNEQFF.